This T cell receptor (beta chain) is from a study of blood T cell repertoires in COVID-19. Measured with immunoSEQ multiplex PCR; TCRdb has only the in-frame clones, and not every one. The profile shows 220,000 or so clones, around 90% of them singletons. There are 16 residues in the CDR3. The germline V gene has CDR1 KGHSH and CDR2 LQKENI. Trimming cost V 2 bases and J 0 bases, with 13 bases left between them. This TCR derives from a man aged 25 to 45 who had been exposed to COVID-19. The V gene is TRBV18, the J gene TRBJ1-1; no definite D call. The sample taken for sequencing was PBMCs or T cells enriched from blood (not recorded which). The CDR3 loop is CASSPERPTVNTEAFF. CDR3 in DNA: TGTGCCAGCTCACCAGAGCGTCCCACGGTGAACACTGAAGCTTTCTTT.